Presented here are 22 T cell receptor beta chains from one specimen sequenced in a study of cytomegalovirus exposure and HLA in healthy donors. PCR employed 60 Vbeta and 13 Jbeta primers. TCRdb's copy holds only in-frame clones and misses some; the assay was immunoSEQ multiplex PCR. The profile shows around 120,000 clones, just under 75% of them singletons. Sequencing was performed on PBMCs. These receptors all stem from a man aged 50-59 years in good health and CMV-seropositive.

The J gene is TRBJ1-1, the V gene TRBV18; D unclear. Trimming left V 1 base short and J 0 bases short, with 9 bases between. The germline V gene encodes CDR1 KGHSH and CDR2 LQKENI. The CDR3 extends over 15 amino acids. The CDR3 DNA sequence: TGTGCCAGCTCACCACACGACATCGTGAACACTGAAGCTTTCTTT. It specifies CASSPHDIVNTEAFF.

V and J are TRBV7-2 and TRBJ1-5; tentatively, D is TRBD1 (6 bases). The CDR3 totals 15 residues. V was shortened by 5 bases and J by 3 bases, with 14 bases between the two germline ends. Germline V lookup: CDR1 SGHTA, CDR2 FQGNSA. The CDR3 sequence: CASSTRTAYNQPQHF. CDR3 DNA sequence: TGTGCCAGCAGCACTCGGACAGCGTACAATCAGCCCCAGCATTTT.

The chain links TRBV4-2 to TRBJ1-4, with a weak D call TRBD1 (5 bases). This CDR3 has 16 residues. Trimming removed 4 bases from V and 0 bases from J, with 12 bases in between. Per the germline V gene, CDR1 is LGHNA and CDR2 is YNFKEQ. The CDR3 here is CASSRRGDSTNEKLFF. CDR3 DNA: TGTGCCAGCAGCCGCCGGGGGGATTCAACTAATGAAAAACTGTTTTTT.

The chain joins TRBV2 to TRBJ2-5; 13 nucleotides line up with TRBD2. The ends lost 4 bases at V and 4 bases at J; junction bases unmatched: 3. The CDR3 totals 15 residues. Germline loops: CDR1 SNHLY, CDR2 FYNNEI. The DNA of the CDR3 is TGTGCCAGCAGTGCCGGACTAGCGGGAGTAGAGACCCAGTACTTC. Amino acid sequence: CASSAGLAGVETQYF.

This chain connects TRBV19 to TRBJ1-2, with TRBD1 matching 9 bases. CDR1 is LNHDA and CDR2 is SQIVND in the germline V gene (reference sequence). J was trimmed by 4 bases and V by 9 bases; bases with no gene match: 3. This CDR3 is built from 12 residues. For the CDR3, the DNA is TGTGCCAGCCGGGACAGGGTCTATGGCTACACCTTC. This sequence encodes CASRDRVYGYTF.

This clone was seen a handful of times. The sample holds other DNA sequences that translate to the same CDR3. The V and J genes are TRBV6-4 and TRBJ2-3; maybe TRBD1 (5 bases). Trimming took off 5 bases at V and 0 bases at J, with 9 bases between the two ends. The germline gives CDR1 MRHNA, CDR2 SNTAGT. The CDR3 runs to 14 residues. The CDR3 DNA reads TGTGCCAGCAGTCTTGCAGGGAGCACAGATACGCAGTATTTT. Amino acid sequence: CASSLAGSTDTQYF.

CDR3 loop: CASSQSRDTGKTYGYTF. In DNA, the CDR3 is TGCGCCAGCAGCCAGAGCCGGGATACAGGGAAGACGTATGGCTACACCTTC. V gene TRBV4-1 combines with J gene TRBJ1-2; possible D gene TRBD1, 6 bases. V dropped 3 bases and J dropped 5 bases, with 22 bases sitting between them. This CDR3 comprises 17 residues. Germline V gives CDR1 MGHRA, CDR2 YSYEKL.

The chain couples TRBV28 to TRBJ2-2; a possible D gene is TRBD1 (6 bases). V dropped 8 bases and J dropped 5 bases, with 12 bases sitting between them. The germline gives CDR1 MDHEN, CDR2 SYDVKM. The CDR3 extends over 13 amino acids. Here the CDR3 DNA reads TGTGCCAGCCTATACCAGGGGACCGGGGAGCTGTTTTTT. It encodes CASLYQGTGELFF.

The V and J genes are TRBV6-5 and TRBJ1-1; 7 nucleotides line up with TRBD1. V gave up 7 bases and J gave up 5 bases; unmatched junction bases: 13. This CDR3 has 15 amino acids. CDR1 is MNHEY and CDR2 is SVGAGI in the germline V gene. The CDR3 loop reads CASKTGRGGWTEAFF. In nucleotides, the CDR3 is TGTGCCAGCAAAACTGGGAGAGGGGGCTGGACTGAAGCTTTCTTT.

The CDR3 loop reads CATDQGPNQPQHF. CDR3 bases: TGTGCCACTGACCAGGGGCCCAATCAGCCCCAGCATTTT. The chain joins TRBV6-1 to TRBJ1-5; D is possibly TRBD1 (6 bases). Deletions cut 10 bases from V and 3 bases from J, with 13 bases between. This CDR3 is 13 amino acids long. In germline, CDR1 is MNHNS, CDR2 SASEGT.

J is TRBJ1-1 and V is TRBV5-4; 7 nucleotides align to TRBD1. The CDR3 loop spans 16 amino acids. The V segment lost 3 bases and the J segment 3 bases; nucleotides outside the gene matches: 11. In germline, CDR1 is SGHNT, CDR2 YYREEE (reference sequence). CDR3 in DNA: TGTGCCAGCAGCTCCCAAACAGGGGTGTGGGACACTGAAGCTTTCTTT. Amino acid sequence: CASSSQTGVWDTEAFF.

V is TRBV4-1 and J is TRBJ1-1, with unresolved D. Germline assignment: CDR1 MGHRA and CDR2 YSYEKL. The V end was cut by 1 base, the J end by 0 bases, with 9 bases between. The CDR3 totals 15 residues. The CDR3 is CASSQVETMNTEAFF. CDR3 DNA sequence: TGCGCCAGCAGCCAAGTGGAGACCATGAACACTGAAGCTTTCTTT.

The chain employs TRBV19 and TRBJ1-4; 9 nucleotides align to TRBD1. The CDR3 covers 13 residues. Germline V gene lookup returns CDR1 LNHDA and CDR2 SQIVND (reference sequence). The J segment lost 8 bases and the V segment lost 6 bases, leaving 4 bases of the junction unmatched. CDR3 region: CASRDRGEEKLFF. CDR3 coding DNA: TGTGCCAGTAGGGACAGGGGAGAGGAAAAACTGTTTTTT.

This clone occurred a few times. This chain connects TRBV19 to TRBJ2-7; 13 positions agree with TRBD2. J lost 6 bases, V lost 6 bases, and 5 bases had no gene match. The V gene's germline CDR1 is LNHDA and CDR2 SQIVND (reference sequence). The CDR3 sequence is 14 residues long. In DNA form, the CDR3 reads TGTGCCAGTAGCGGACTAGCGGGAGACGGCGAGCAGTACTTC. This codes for CASSGLAGDGEQYF. The variable domain in full, with the rest retrieved from reference TRBV19 and TRBJ2-7, is DGGITQSPKYLFRKEGQNVTLSCEQNLNHDAMYWYRQDPGQGLRLIYYSQIVNDFQKGDIAEGYSVSREKKESFPLTVTSAQKNPTAFYLCASSGLAGDGEQYFGPGTRLTVT.

The chain carries TRBV5-6 and TRBJ1-1; 12 bases agree with TRBD1. The CDR3 runs 16 residues. V dropped 0 bases and J dropped 3; count of bases not matched to a gene: 3. In germline, CDR1 is SGHDT, CDR2 YYEEEE. This CDR3 reads CASSLGDRGLDTEAFF. CDR3 sequence (DNA): TGTGCCAGCAGCTTGGGGGACAGGGGGCTGGACACTGAAGCTTTCTTT.

This clone was counted between two and nine times. The chain combines TRBV5-1 with TRBJ2-5; TRBD2 might be the D (6 bases). The germline V and J ends were trimmed by 7 bases and 5 bases, with 18 bases remaining between them. Per germline, CDR1 SGHRS and CDR2 YFSETQ. The CDR3 totals 14 residues. DNA of the CDR3: TGCGCCAGCTCCATAGGAGGGGTGGGGGAGACCCAGTACTTC. It is translated as CASSIGGVGETQYF.

The chain employs TRBV9 and TRBJ2-1, with D tentatively TRBD1 (5 bases). With 4 bases removed from V and 7 bases from J, the gap between germline ends came to 12 bases. CDR3 length equals 13 residues. The germline V gene encodes CDR1 SGDLS and CDR2 YYNGEE. CDR3 sequence (DNA): TGTGCCAGCAGCTCAAGCAGGGTTAATGAGCAGTTCTTC. Translated, it gives CASSSSRVNEQFF.

The chain has TRBV6-1 and TRBJ1-2, with 9 positions matching TRBD1. The CDR3 contains 14 residues. Per the germline V gene, CDR1 is MNHNS and CDR2 is SASEGT. J gave up 0 bases and V 8 bases, and 4 bases lay outside the gene matches. The CDR3 DNA sequence: TGTGCCAGCTATCGACAGGGGGCTAACTATGGCTACACCTTC. This codes for CASYRQGANYGYTF.

This chain joins TRBV15 and TRBJ2-7; TRBD1 is a possible D gene (6 bases). Trimming removed 5 bases at V and 4 bases at J, with 21 bases between. The CDR3 is 16 amino acids. In germline, CDR1 is LNHNV, CDR2 YYDKDF (reference sequence). The CDR3 DNA follows: TGTGCCACCAGCGAAAACACCACAGGGAACGGATACGAGCAGTACTTC. It specifies CATSENTTGNGYEQYF.

Details on this clone: In the same sample, other DNA sequences code for this CDR3. The CDR3: CASSPGGSYGYTF. The DNA for the CDR3 is TGTGCCAGCTCACCGGGGGGGAGCTATGGCTACACCTTC. The V call is TRBV18, the J call TRBJ1-2, with D maybe TRBD1 (5 bases). V was trimmed by 3 bases and J by 4 bases, leaving 9 bases between them. The length of the CDR3 is 13 residues. Germline CDR1 is KGHSH and CDR2 is LQKENI.

This clone was detected only a few times. The chain uses TRBV4-1 and TRBJ2-5; D might be TRBD2 (6 bases). The CDR3 sequence is 16 residues long. V was cut by 9 bases and J by 0 bases, with 20 bases left in between. CDR1 and CDR2 from the germline V gene are MGHRA and YSYEKL. CDR3 amino acids: CASTPGGLTYQETQYF. As DNA, the CDR3 is TGCGCCAGTACTCCCGGGGGACTCACATACCAAGAGACCCAGTACTTC.

The chain uses TRBV27 and TRBJ1-1; perhaps TRBD1 as D (5 bases). This CDR3 is 13 amino acids long. Germline V CDR1 and CDR2: MNHEY, SMNVEV (reference sequence). Trimming took off 3 bases at V and 5 bases at J, with 10 bases between the two ends. CDR3 amino acids: CASSFDSGTEAFF. The DNA for the CDR3 is TGTGCCAGCAGTTTTGATTCAGGGACTGAAGCTTTCTTT.